This TCR beta chain was sequenced for a study of CD4+ T cells in melanoma. Study-level points and caveats: CD8+ T cell, macrophage and B cell function reportedly correlated with neoantigen-specific CD4+ T cells. Neoantigen-specific CD4+ T cells in melanoma reportedly had diverse differentiation states.

As to this clone: The target antigen is unknown.

With V trimmed by 4 bases and J by 2 bases, 9 bases remained unmatched. Germline V lookup: CDR1 SGDLS, CDR2 YYNGEE. This CDR3 is 15 amino acids long. Some clones are missing from TCRdb's copy, which holds only in-frame ones; the method was immunoSEQ multiplex PCR. The repertoire holds tens of thousands of clones, with nearly 70% as singletons. The chain joins TRBV9 to TRBJ2-7, with 7 positions matching TRBD1. The sequencing input was tumor tissue. The clonotype originates from a human donor with melanoma. This CDR3 reads CASSPTGTETYEQYF. The CDR3 DNA reads TGTGCCAGCAGCCCGACCGGGACAGAGACCTACGAGCAGTACTTC.